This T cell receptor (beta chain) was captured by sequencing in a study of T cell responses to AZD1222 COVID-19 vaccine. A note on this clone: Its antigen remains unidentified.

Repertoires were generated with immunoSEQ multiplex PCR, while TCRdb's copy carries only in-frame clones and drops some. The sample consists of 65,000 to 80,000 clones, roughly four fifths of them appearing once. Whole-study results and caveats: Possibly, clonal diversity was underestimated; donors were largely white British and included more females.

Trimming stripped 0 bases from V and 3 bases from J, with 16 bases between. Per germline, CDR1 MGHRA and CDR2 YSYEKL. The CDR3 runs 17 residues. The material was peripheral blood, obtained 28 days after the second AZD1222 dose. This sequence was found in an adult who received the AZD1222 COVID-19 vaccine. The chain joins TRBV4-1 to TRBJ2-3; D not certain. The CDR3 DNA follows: TGCGCCAGCAGCCAAGAGTCGCCCCCGCCTTGGACAGATACGCAGTATTTT. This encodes CASSQESPPPWTDTQYF.